These T cell receptor beta chains were read from a single sample in a study of T cells in Graves' hyperthyroidism and ophthalmopathy. TCRdb used MiXCR to reprocess the multiplex PCR reads, holding one entry per CDR3 protein. The sample includes more than 550,000 distinct CDR3 sequences, 18% of them seen just once. Sample: blood. These receptors were obtained from a woman aged 45-59 years with Graves' hyperthyroidism that later progressed to Graves' ophthalmopathy. Both conserved end residues are part of each CDR3. D genes are given only for firm matches. Not every row has a clone size; where given, it reads once, few, many or a size class.

j_gene	abundance	d_gene	v_gene	CDR3nt	CDR3aa
TRBJ2-4	NA	NA	TRBV12-3/TRBV12-4	TGTGCCAGCAGTTTAGTCCTAACCAAAAACATTCAGTACTTC	CASSLVLTKNIQYF
TRBJ2-3	few	TRBD2	TRBV4-1	TGCGCCAGCCGAGCTAGCGGGGGAAGCACAGATACGCAGTATTTT	CASRASGGSTDTQYF
TRBJ2-1	NA	TRBD2	TRBV6-2/TRBV6-3	TGTGCCAGCAGTTCCGACGCGGGGGGGAATTACAATGAGCAGTTCTTC	CASSSDAGGNYNEQFF
TRBJ2-5	NA	NA	TRBV6-1	TGTGCCAGCAGTCGGACGTATGAAGAGACCCAGTACTTC	CASSRTYEETQYF
TRBJ2-1	many	NA	TRBV12-3/TRBV12-4	TGTGCCAGCAGGGAGATCGACAGTTACAATGAGCAGTTCTTC	CASREIDSYNEQFF
TRBJ1-5	many	TRBD1	TRBV10-3	TGTGCCATCAGTTCCGGGACAGGCTCTCGGGGCAATCAGCCCCAGCATTTT	CAISSGTGSRGNQPQHF
TRBJ1-5	few	TRBD1	TRBV4-1	TGCGCCAGCAGCCGGGGACAGGGGATTAATCAGCCCCAGCATTTT	CASSRGQGINQPQHF
TRBJ1-4	NA	NA	TRBV5-1	TGCGCCAGCAGCTCTAACCGGGACAACTTCTTCGCTTATGAAGAACTGTTTTTT	CASSSNRDNFFAYEELFF
TRBJ1-5	NA	NA	TRBV19	TGTGCCAGTAGTATAATGGGGGCAAGCAATCAGCCCCAGCATTTT	CASSIMGASNQPQHF
TRBJ2-1	NA	TRBD1	TRBV20-1	TGCAGTGCCCCCCGGACAGGGGGCGGCGGGGGGATATACAATGAGCAGTTCTTC	CSAPRTGGGGGIYNEQFF
TRBJ2-2	many	NA	TRBV2	TGTGCCAGCAGCAACCTAGGGGGGTCGAACACCGGGGAGCTGTTTTTT	CASSNLGGSNTGELFF
TRBJ1-1	NA	NA	TRBV7-9	TGTGCCAGCAGTTCACAGGGTGAAGCTTTCTTT	CASSSQGEAFF
TRBJ1-5	many	TRBD1	TRBV11-2	TGTGCCAGCAGCTCAGCGACAGGGGTGAATCAGCCCCAGCATTTT	CASSSATGVNQPQHF
TRBJ2-7	NA	NA	TRBV7-6	TGTGCCAGCAGCACAGGGCAGCGGGTCTACGAGCAGTACTTC	CASSTGQRVYEQYF
TRBJ1-1	few	TRBD1	TRBV27	TGTGCCAGCAGTTCTTATGGGACAGGGATTGAAGCTTTCTTT	CASSSYGTGIEAFF
TRBJ1-2	many	NA	TRBV6-2/TRBV6-3	TGTGCCAGCAGTTACTCGGTTGGCTATGGCTACACCTTC	CASSYSVGYGYTF
TRBJ2-2	few	NA	TRBV12-3/TRBV12-4	TGTGCCAGCAGTTTAATCGGGCCCGGGGAGCTGTTTTTT	CASSLIGPGELFF
TRBJ1-5	many	TRBD1	TRBV27	TGTGCCAGCAGTGGACAGGGGGTTGGTAATCAGCCCCAGCATTTT	CASSGQGVGNQPQHF
TRBJ1-3	few	NA	TRBV7-9	TGTGCCAGCATCAAAACGGACGGATACTTTGGAAACACCATATATTTT	CASIKTDGYFGNTIYF
TRBJ2-3	many	TRBD2	TRBV12-3/TRBV12-4	TGTGCCAGCAGTCCCGGGACTAGCAATTCTGATACGCAGTATTTT	CASSPGTSNSDTQYF
TRBJ1-2	NA	TRBD1	TRBV9	TGTGCCAGCAGCGCTAATACGGGACAGCACTATGGCTACACCTTC	CASSANTGQHYGYTF
TRBJ2-3	few	TRBD2	TRBV19	TGTGCCAGTAGGCGAGGACTAGCGGGGGCCTCTAGCACAGATACGCAGTATTTT	CASRRGLAGASSTDTQYF
TRBJ1-1	few	NA	TRBV6-6	TGTGCCAGCAGTTACTCGAGTTGGGGGGACACTGAAGCTTTCTTT	CASSYSSWGDTEAFF
TRBJ1-2	NA	TRBD1	TRBV15	TGTGCCACCAGCAGAGACAAGGGTTGGGACAGCTATGGCTACACCTTC	CATSRDKGWDSYGYTF
TRBJ1-2	NA	NA	TRBV15	TGTGCCACCAGCAATAACAGGGCTGGCTACACCTTC	CATSNNRAGYTF
TRBJ2-2	many	NA	TRBV12-3/TRBV12-4	TGTGCCAGCAGTCCTAGGGACGGAAACACCGGGGAGCTGTTTTTT	CASSPRDGNTGELFF
TRBJ2-7	NA	NA	TRBV9	TGTGCCAGCAGCGTAGTGGAGGAGTCTGAGCAGTACTTC	CASSVVEESEQYF
TRBJ1-2	NA	NA	TRBV11-2	TGTGCCAGCAGCTTTGTAGGGAACGGCTACACCTTC	CASSFVGNGYTF
TRBJ1-4	NA	TRBD1	TRBV4-1	TGCGCCAGCAGCCTCACCCCGCAGGGGGCCTTTAATGAAAAACTGTTTTTT	CASSLTPQGAFNEKLFF
TRBJ2-3	NA	NA	TRBV4-1	TGCGCCAGCAGCCAAGAAACAAGGCTAGGGGTGGATACGCAGTATTTT	CASSQETRLGVDTQYF
TRBJ1-5	NA	NA	TRBV6-1	TGTGCCAGCAGTGAGAGCAGGGTAGGCAATCAGCCCCAGCATTTT	CASSESRVGNQPQHF
TRBJ2-7	once	TRBD2	TRBV4-2	TGTGCCAGCAGCCAAGAGGGTTCTAGCGGGGACTACGAGCAGTACTTC	CASSQEGSSGDYEQYF
TRBJ2-1	few	TRBD2	TRBV3-1	TGTGCCAGCAGCCATGAACTAGCGGCGGGCTCCTACAATGAGCAGTTCTTC	CASSHELAAGSYNEQFF
TRBJ2-7	many	NA	TRBV5-1	TGCGCCAGCAGCTTGGACCGAGTTGGCTACGAGCAGTACTTC	CASSLDRVGYEQYF
TRBJ2-3	NA	NA	TRBV19	TGTGCCAGTAGTATAGCCGAGGGGGCAGATACGCAGTATTTT	CASSIAEGADTQYF
TRBJ1-1	NA	NA	TRBV6-5	TGTGCCAGCAGTTACTCCCGGGCTCCCCAAGCTTTCTTT	CASSYSRAPQAFF
TRBJ2-5	NA	NA	TRBV20-1	TGCAGTGCTAGAGATCTGGCCCGTGGTGGCGAGACCCAGTACTTC	CSARDLARGGETQYF
TRBJ2-5	NA	NA	TRBV12-3/TRBV12-4	TGTGCCAGCAGTTCGGACCCGAGCCCCGGAGAGACCCAGTACTTC	CASSSDPSPGETQYF
TRBJ1-1	many	NA	TRBV5-1	TGCGCCAGCAGCCTCGGAGGGCGGGACACTGAAGCTTTCTTT	CASSLGGRDTEAFF
TRBJ2-1	NA	TRBD2	TRBV19	TGTGCCAGTAGTATTATTAGCGGGGGACTTTGGAATGAGCAGTTCTTC	CASSIISGGLWNEQFF
TRBJ1-4	NA	NA	TRBV6-1	TGTGCCACCGCGTACGGGCTCAGAAATGAAAAACTGTTTTTT	CATAYGLRNEKLFF
TRBJ2-6	NA	NA	TRBV12-3/TRBV12-4	TGTGCCAGCGGGGTGGGCGCTGGGGCCAACGTCCTGACTTTC	CASGVGAGANVLTF
TRBJ2-3	many	TRBD2	TRBV2	TGTGCCAGCAGTGAACTCCTAGCGGGGGGGTACACAGATACGCAGTATTTT	CASSELLAGGYTDTQYF
TRBJ1-2	many	NA	TRBV12-3/TRBV12-4	TGTGCCAGCACCCATGAACAGGCCCGGAACCTTGCCTACACCTTC	CASTHEQARNLAYTF
TRBJ2-6	many	NA	TRBV27	TGTGCCAGCAGCCTCAGTTTCTCTGGGGCCAACGTCCTGACTTTC	CASSLSFSGANVLTF
TRBJ2-5	few	TRBD2	TRBV20-1	TGCAGTCCCACGGGAGGGACAGAGACCCAGTACTTC	CSPTGGTETQYF
TRBJ2-1	few	TRBD2	TRBV7-2	TGTGCCAGCAGCTTAGACCTAGGACTAGCGTATTACGATGAGCAGTTCTTC	CASSLDLGLAYYDEQFF
TRBJ1-1	many	NA	TRBV6-1	TGTGCCAGCAGACCTCATAAGGCTCCAGGACGCGGTAGGACTGAAGCTTTCTTT	CASRPHKAPGRGRTEAFF
TRBJ2-5	few	NA	TRBV7-8	TGTGCCAGCAGCTTAATTCCAGCTAAAGAGACCCAGTACTTC	CASSLIPAKETQYF
TRBJ1-4	many	TRBD1	TRBV2	TGTGCCACCAACGACAGGGGACCATCGTATGAAAAACTGTTTTTT	CATNDRGPSYEKLFF
TRBJ2-7	NA	TRBD1	TRBV4-1	TGCGCCAGCAGCCAAGAAGGCAGGGGGCGCGAGCAGTACTTC	CASSQEGRGREQYF
TRBJ2-7	many	NA	TRBV20-1	TGCAGTGCGCATCCTCAGGGAGCCAACTCCTACGAGCAGTACTTC	CSAHPQGANSYEQYF
TRBJ2-3	NA	TRBD2	TRBV7-3	TGTGCCAGCAGTCTAGCGGGAGTAGTTAAAGATACGCAGTATTTT	CASSLAGVVKDTQYF
TRBJ2-1	few	NA	TRBV25-1	TGTGCCAGCAGTGAGAGGGGCGGCCTTAATGAGCAGTTCTTC	CASSERGGLNEQFF
TRBJ1-1	many	NA	TRBV12-3/TRBV12-4	TGTGCCAGCACCCCCCCCAACAGGGTCGGTGAAGCTTTCTTT	CASTPPNRVGEAFF
TRBJ2-7	NA	TRBD2	TRBV7-8	TGTGCCAGCAGCTTAAAAAGCGGGGGGGGGAGCTCCTACGAGCAGTACTTC	CASSLKSGGGSSYEQYF
TRBJ2-5	many	NA	TRBV5-1	TGCGCCAGCAGCTGGGACGGACAGCAAGAGACCCAGTACTTC	CASSWDGQQETQYF
TRBJ1-4	NA	TRBD1	TRBV6-1	TGTGCCAGCAGACCCGGGACAGCTGAAACTAATGAAAAACTGTTTTTT	CASRPGTAETNEKLFF